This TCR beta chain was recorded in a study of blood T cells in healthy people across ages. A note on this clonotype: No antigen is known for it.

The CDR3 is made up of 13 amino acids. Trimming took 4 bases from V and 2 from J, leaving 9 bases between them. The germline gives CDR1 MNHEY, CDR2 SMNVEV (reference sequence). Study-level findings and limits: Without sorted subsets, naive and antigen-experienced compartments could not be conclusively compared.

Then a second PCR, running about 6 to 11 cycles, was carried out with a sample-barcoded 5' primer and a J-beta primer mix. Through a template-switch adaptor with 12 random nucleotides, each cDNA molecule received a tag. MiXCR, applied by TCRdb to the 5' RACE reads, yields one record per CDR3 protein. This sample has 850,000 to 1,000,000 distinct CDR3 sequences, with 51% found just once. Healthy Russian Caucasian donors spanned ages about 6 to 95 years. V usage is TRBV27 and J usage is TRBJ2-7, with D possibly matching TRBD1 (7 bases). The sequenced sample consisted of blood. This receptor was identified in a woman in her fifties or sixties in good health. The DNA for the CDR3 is TGTGCCAGCAGTTGGAGGGGGCCCTACGAGCAGTACTTC. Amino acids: CASSWRGPYEQYF.